The 17 T cell receptor beta chains below all came from one sample that was sequenced in a study of cytomegalovirus exposure and HLA in healthy donors. PCR used 60 Vbeta primers and 13 Jbeta primers. The table came from immunoSEQ multiplex PCR; TCRdb's copy has only in-frame clones and leaves some out. The data hold 170,000 or so clones, with over 70% observed a single time. The sample comprised PBMCs. The receptors stem from a man aged 35 to 55 in good health and CMV-seronegative.

This chain connects TRBV18 to TRBJ1-6; 7 nucleotides match TRBD1. CDR3 length: 15 amino acids. V lost 3 bases, J lost 4 bases, and 3 bases stayed unmatched. Germline CDR1 is KGHSH and CDR2 is LQKENI. The CDR3 DNA follows: TGTGCCAGCTCACCCCTGGGACAGTATAATTCACCCCTCCACTTT. Translated, it gives CASSPLGQYNSPLHF. Filled out from reference TRBV18 and TRBJ1-6, the complete variable domain reads NAGVMQNPRHLVRRRGQEARLRCSPMKGHSHVYWYRQLPEEGLKFMVYLQKENIIDESGMPKERFSAEFPKEGPSILRIQQVVRGDSAAYFCASSPLGQYNSPLHFGNGTRLTVT.

The J gene is TRBJ2-7, the V gene TRBV6-5; the D is unclear. Germline CDR1 is MNHEY and CDR2 is SVGAGI. CDR3 length: 13 amino acids. Trimming stripped 5 bases from V and 6 bases from J, with 14 bases between. The CDR3 loop is CASSQQPRREQYF. CDR3 in DNA: TGTGCCAGCAGTCAACAACCCCGCCGCGAGCAGTACTTC.

The V gene is TRBV5-5, the J gene TRBJ1-1; TRBD1 agrees at 7 bases. Germline loops: CDR1 SGHKS, CDR2 YYEKEE (reference sequence). The ends lost 3 bases at V and 1 base at J; junction bases unmatched: 6. This CDR3 is 15 amino acids long. The CDR3 bases are TGTGCCAGCAGCTGGGGCCAGGGGGGGAACACTGAAGCTTTCTTT. It codes for CASSWGQGGNTEAFF.

The chain has TRBV19 and TRBJ1-1, with a tentative D call TRBD1 (6 bases). CDR1 and CDR2 from the germline V gene are LNHDA and SQIVND (reference sequence). V gave up 3 bases and J gave up 8 bases, with 16 bases separating them. The CDR3 is made up of 14 amino acids. This CDR3 is CASSILGAGTEAFF. The CDR3 nucleotides read TGTGCCAGTAGTATTCTTGGAGCCGGGACAGAAGCTTTCTTT. The full variable domain, its missing parts supplied by reference TRBV19 and TRBJ1-1, is DGGITQSPKYLFRKEGQNVTLSCEQNLNHDAMYWYRQDPGQGLRLIYYSQIVNDFQKGDIAEGYSVSREKKESFPLTVTSAQKNPTAFYLCASSILGAGTEAFFGQGTRLTVV.

With respect to this clone: It is likely a read error, because the conserved phenylalanine at the end of the CDR3 is missing. The chain links TRBV7-9 to TRBJ2-7, with D perhaps matching TRBD1 (6 bases). The germline V gene encodes CDR1 SEHNR and CDR2 FQNEAQ (reference sequence). The CDR3 totals 13 residues. V shed 5 bases and J shed 5 bases, with 13 bases lying between them. CDR3: CASSHTGIHEQYL. CDR3 bases: TGTGCCAGCAGCCACACAGGGATCCACGAGCAGTACCTC.

The V call is TRBV27, the J call TRBJ1-5, with 8 bases lining up with TRBD1. Germline V CDR1 and CDR2: MNHEY, SMNVEV (reference sequence). CDR3 length equals 14 residues. J gave up 2 bases and V 6 bases, and 3 bases lay outside the gene matches. The CDR3 sequence: CASRSTGGNQPQHF. The CDR3 DNA follows: TGTGCCAGCAGATCGACAGGGGGCAATCAGCCCCAGCATTTT.

V and J are TRBV5-4 and TRBJ2-5, with D uncertain. V was shortened by 0 bases and J by 5 bases, with 14 bases between the two germline ends. The germline CDR1 and CDR2 sequences are SGHNT and YYREEE (reference sequence). The CDR3 runs to 15 residues. CDR3 protein: CASSLAPLLVETQYF. In DNA, the CDR3 is TGTGCCAGCAGCTTGGCCCCACTACTCGTGGAGACCCAGTACTTC.

The rearrangement joins TRBV4-3 to TRBJ2-3, with 7 bases lining up with TRBD2. The CDR3 has 16 amino acids. The germline V gene has CDR1 LGHNA and CDR2 YSLEER. V lost 5 bases to trimming and J lost 6 bases; unmatched junction nucleotides: 14. The CDR3 DNA reads as TGCGCCAGCAGCTTCCTCTCTGGCGGGGGAGCCGATACGCAGTATTTT. Its translation: CASSFLSGGGADTQYF.

In this sample, this clone turned up a few times. This chain links TRBV4-3 with TRBJ2-5, with TRBD2 identical over 13 bases. CDR1 is LGHNA and CDR2 is YSLEER in the germline V gene. After removal of 0 bases from V and 6 bases from J, the junction contained 10 bases not matched to a gene. There are 18 residues in the CDR3. The CDR3 region has the DNA TGCGCCAGCAGCCAAGATCTGGAACTAGCGGGAGGGCCAAAGACCCAGTACTTC. This sequence encodes CASSQDLELAGGPKTQYF.

This chain connects TRBV4-3 to TRBJ2-3; no firm D call. Germline CDR1 and CDR2: LGHNA and YSLEER. The V gene lost 0 bases and the J gene lost 4 bases, with 11 bases spanning the gap. The CDR3 loop spans 15 amino acids. CDR3 sequence (DNA): TGCGCCAGCAGCCAAGAGACCGACGGGTCAGATACGCAGTATTTT. Its translation is CASSQETDGSDTQYF.

The chain couples TRBV30 to TRBJ1-5, with 8 positions matching TRBD1. The J segment lost 10 bases and the V segment lost 0 bases, leaving 8 bases of the junction unmatched. The CDR3 extends over 14 amino acids. CDR1 GTSNPN and CDR2 SVGIG come from the germline V gene (reference sequence). The CDR3 DNA reads as TGTGCCTGGAGTGTAAGCCAGGGGGCCAGCCCCCAGCATTTT. Translated: CAWSVSQGASPQHF.

The rearrangement uses TRBV30 and TRBJ1-5, with 7 bases matching TRBD1. The CDR3 is 13 residues long. V gave up 5 bases and J gave up 5 bases; unmatched junction bases: 6. CDR1 is GTSNPN, CDR2 SVGIG, per germline (reference sequence). CDR3 region: CAWSDREDQPQHF. In DNA form, the CDR3 reads TGTGCCTGGTCTGACAGGGAAGATCAGCCCCAGCATTTT.

The gene calls are TRBV19 and TRBJ1-5, with D perhaps matching TRBD1 (6 bases). This CDR3 comprises 15 residues. V dropped 6 bases and J dropped 0 bases, with 12 bases sitting between them. Germline assignment: CDR1 LNHDA and CDR2 SQIVND (reference sequence). The CDR3 coding sequence is TGTGCCAGTAGATTAGGGGGAGATAGCAATCAGCCCCAGCATTTT. Translation gives CASRLGGDSNQPQHF.

The gene calls are TRBV12-5 and TRBJ2-3, with TRBD2 matching over 13 bases. CDR1 LGHNT and CDR2 FRNRAP come from the germline V gene. The CDR3 spans 16 residues. After removal of 1 base from V and 4 bases from J, the junction contained 2 bases not matched to a gene. CDR3 loop: CASGLGLAGGADTQYF. The CDR3 nucleotides read TGTGCTAGTGGTTTGGGACTAGCGGGAGGCGCAGATACGCAGTATTTT.

This chain links TRBV14 with TRBJ1-2; D remains ambiguous. V was cut by 0 bases and J by 4 bases, with 9 bases left in between. The CDR3 is 14 residues long. Germline loops: CDR1 SGHDN, CDR2 FVKESK. The chain's CDR3 is CASSQDNTAYGYTF. The CDR3 region has the DNA TGTGCCAGCAGCCAAGATAACACCGCCTATGGCTACACCTTC.

The V call is TRBV7-9, the J call TRBJ1-2, with TRBD1 as a possible D gene (5 bases). CDR3 length: 15 residues. Per the germline V gene, CDR1 is SEHNR and CDR2 is FQNEAQ (reference sequence). The V end lost 5 bases, the J end lost 4 bases, and 17 bases lay between the germline ends. The CDR3 nucleotides read TGTGCCAGCAGCGGCCAAGGGGTTGCCGGCTATGGCTACACCTTC. Residues: CASSGQGVAGYGYTF.

The chain has TRBV11-3 and TRBJ2-1, with 13 bases matching TRBD2. The CDR3 totals 16 residues. The V segment lost 3 bases and the J segment 7 bases; nucleotides outside the gene matches: 6. Germline lookup yields CDR1 SGHNT and CDR2 YENEEA. The CDR3 here is CASSFTSGRAQNEQFF. DNA for the CDR3: TGTGCCAGCAGCTTTACTAGCGGGAGGGCCCAAAATGAGCAGTTCTTC.